The sequence of this TCR beta chain was determined in a study of read filtering for tumor transcriptome and immune sequencing. Overall study: Revised staging placed eight or nine patients in R-ISS I, 15 to 20 in II, 7 in III.

The CDR3 is 13 amino acids. Germline V gene lookup returns CDR1 DFQATT and CDR2 SNEGSKA (reference sequence). The V end was cut by 3 bases, the J end by 5 bases, with 10 bases between. The library was built from about 400 ng RNA with molecular barcoded adaptors for alpha/delta and beta/gamma chains. TCRdb re-derived calls from the reads in MiXCR, one entry per CDR3 protein. The profile covers 45,000 to 55,000 distinct CDR3 sequences, with around 12% appearing a single time and 13% to 15% taken by the ten largest. This clonotype has a count of ten or more. The chain uses TRBV20-1 and TRBJ1-4; D gene ambiguous. The sequencing sample was made of a population of CD138-negative cells sorted from bone marrow. This TCR derives from a donor at least 40 years old with multiple myeloma. CDR3 protein: CSASRGRNEKLFF. CDR3 in DNA: TGCAGTGCTAGTCGCGGGAGGAATGAAAAACTGTTTTTT.